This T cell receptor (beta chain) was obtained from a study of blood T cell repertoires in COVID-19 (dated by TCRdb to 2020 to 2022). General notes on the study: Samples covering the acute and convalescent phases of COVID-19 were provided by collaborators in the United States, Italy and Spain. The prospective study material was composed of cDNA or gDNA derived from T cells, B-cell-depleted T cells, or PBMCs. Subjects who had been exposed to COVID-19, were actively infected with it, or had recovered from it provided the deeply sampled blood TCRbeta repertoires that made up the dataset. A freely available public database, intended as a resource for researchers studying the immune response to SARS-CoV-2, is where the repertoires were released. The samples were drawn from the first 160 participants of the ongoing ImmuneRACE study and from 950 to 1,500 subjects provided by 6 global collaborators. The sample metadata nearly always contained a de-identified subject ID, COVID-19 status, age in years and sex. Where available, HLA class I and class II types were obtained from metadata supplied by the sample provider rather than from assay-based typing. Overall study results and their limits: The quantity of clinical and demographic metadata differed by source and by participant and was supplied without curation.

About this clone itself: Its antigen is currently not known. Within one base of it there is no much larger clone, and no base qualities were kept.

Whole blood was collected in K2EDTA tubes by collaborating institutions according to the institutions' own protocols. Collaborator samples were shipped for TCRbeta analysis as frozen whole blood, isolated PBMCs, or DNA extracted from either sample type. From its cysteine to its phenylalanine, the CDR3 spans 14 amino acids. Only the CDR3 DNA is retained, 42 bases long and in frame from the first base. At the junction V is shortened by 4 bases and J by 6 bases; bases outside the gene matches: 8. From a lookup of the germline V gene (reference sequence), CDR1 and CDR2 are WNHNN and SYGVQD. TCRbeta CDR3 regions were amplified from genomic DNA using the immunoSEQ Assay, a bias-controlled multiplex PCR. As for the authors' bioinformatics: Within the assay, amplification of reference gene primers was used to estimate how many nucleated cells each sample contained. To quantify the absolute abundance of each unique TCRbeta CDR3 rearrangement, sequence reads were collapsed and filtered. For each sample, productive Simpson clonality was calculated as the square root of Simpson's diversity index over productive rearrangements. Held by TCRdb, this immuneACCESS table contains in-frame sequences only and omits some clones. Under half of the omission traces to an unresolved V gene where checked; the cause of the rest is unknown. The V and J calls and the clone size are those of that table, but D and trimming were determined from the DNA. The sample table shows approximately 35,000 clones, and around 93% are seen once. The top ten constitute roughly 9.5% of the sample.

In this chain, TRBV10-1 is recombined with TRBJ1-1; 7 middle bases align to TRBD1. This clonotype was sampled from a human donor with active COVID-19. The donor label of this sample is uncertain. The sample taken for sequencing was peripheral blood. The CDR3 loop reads CASSGEGARAEAFF. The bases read TGCGCCAGCAGTGGTGAGGGGGCAAGGGCTGAAGCTTTCTTT.